This T cell receptor (beta chain) was identified during a study of cytomegalovirus exposure and HLA in healthy donors. The PCR ran on 60 Vbeta and 13 Jbeta primers. Data came from immunoSEQ multiplex PCR; TCRdb stores just in-frame clones and leaves some out. The sample records 200,000 to 250,000 clones, approximately 82% being singletons. The material sequenced was PBMCs. This TCR was recovered from a man younger than 35 in good health and CMV-seronegative.

The CDR3 region is CASSYSTGRMNTEAFF. The CDR3 DNA reads TGTGCCAGCAGTTACTCAACAGGCAGGATGAACACTGAAGCTTTCTTT. The chain combines TRBV6-5 with TRBJ1-1, with TRBD1 as a possible D gene (5 bases). The V gene's germline CDR1 is MNHEY and CDR2 SVGAGI. V was shortened by 0 bases and J by 0 bases, with 11 bases between the two germline ends. The CDR3 is made up of 16 amino acids.